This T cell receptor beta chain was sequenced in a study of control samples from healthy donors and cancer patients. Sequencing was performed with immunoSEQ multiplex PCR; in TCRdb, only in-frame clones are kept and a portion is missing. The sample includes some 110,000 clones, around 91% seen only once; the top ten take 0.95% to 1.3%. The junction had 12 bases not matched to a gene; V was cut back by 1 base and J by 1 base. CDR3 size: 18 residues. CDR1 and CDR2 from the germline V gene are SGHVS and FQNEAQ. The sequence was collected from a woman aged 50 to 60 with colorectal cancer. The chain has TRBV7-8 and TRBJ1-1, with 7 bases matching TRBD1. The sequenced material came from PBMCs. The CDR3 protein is CASSLGRQGRGQNTEAFF. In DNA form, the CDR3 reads TGTGCCAGCAGCTTAGGAAGACAGGGAAGGGGACAGAACACTGAAGCTTTCTTT.